These 25 T cell receptor beta chains were sequenced from one sample in a study of shared clonotypes between healthy human individuals. Sequencing used immunoSEQ multiplex PCR; TCRdb keeps in-frame clones, though not all of them. The sample records about 820,000 clones, over 90% being singletons. Terminally differentiated effector memory CD45RA+ cells were left out of the naive CD8 fraction, which was CD45RO-negative and positively selected for CCR7. Material for sequencing was naive CD8+ T cells sorted from blood. The receptor set was obtained from a man younger than 40 in good health.

This chain links TRBV5-8 with TRBJ2-5; D uncertain. Trimming shortened V by 0 bases and J by 1 base, and 10 bases separated the two germline ends. Germline lookup yields CDR1 SGHTS and CDR2 YDEGEE. This CDR3 is 15 amino acids long. The CDR3 reads CASSLELIRQETQYF. DNA of the CDR3: TGTGCCAGCAGCTTGGAGTTAATTCGCCAAGAGACCCAGTACTTC.

This chain joins TRBV4-1 and TRBJ2-4, with TRBD2 matching over 7 bases. In germline, CDR1 is MGHRA, CDR2 YSYEKL. The CDR3 contains 16 residues. The V and J ends lost 0 bases and 1 base, in that order; junction bases with no gene match: 3. Written as DNA, the CDR3 is TGCGCCAGCAGCCAAGAGGCCGGGAGGGCCAAAAACATTCAGTACTTC. Its protein product is CASSQEAGRAKNIQYF.

The chain employs TRBV7-9 and TRBJ2-1; TRBD2 might be the D (5 bases). Germline CDR1 SEHNR, CDR2 FQNEAQ (reference sequence). V lost 0 bases to trimming and J lost 9 bases, with 9 bases between them. CDR3 size: 13 residues. CDR3 sequence reads: CASSLAQEGEQFF. The DNA for the CDR3 is TGTGCCAGCAGCTTAGCGCAAGAGGGTGAGCAGTTCTTC.

V and J are TRBV30 and TRBJ2-3, with 10 bases lining up with TRBD2. CDR1 and CDR2 (germline): GTSNPN, SVGIG (reference sequence). The length of the CDR3 is 14 residues. J lost 2 bases, V lost 5 bases, and 4 bases had no gene match. CDR3 sequence: CAWRGLADTDTQYF. The CDR3 nucleotides read TGTGCCTGGCGAGGACTAGCGGACACAGATACGCAGTATTTT.

V usage is TRBV2 and J usage is TRBJ2-7; D uncertain. Looked up from germline, CDR1 is SNHLY and CDR2 is FYNNEI. The CDR3 length is 13 residues. Trimming pared 10 bases from V and 2 bases from J, leaving 15 bases between. The CDR3 nucleotides are TGTGCCACCCTAGGGCTTCCCACCTACGAGCAGTACTTC. Its translation: CATLGLPTYEQYF.

The genes are TRBV9 and TRBJ2-3; D call uncertain. Deletions cut 5 bases from V and 3 bases from J, with 13 bases between. Per the germline V gene, CDR1 is SGDLS and CDR2 is YYNGEE. The CDR3 runs 14 residues. CDR3 coding DNA: TGTGCCAGCAGTACAGATGGGCAGACAGATACGCAGTATTTT. This codes for CASSTDGQTDTQYF.

CDR3 sequence reads: CASSRTDRYEQYF. CDR3 nucleotides: TGTGCCAGCAGTCGGACAGACCGATACGAGCAGTACTTC. The chain couples TRBV6-5 to TRBJ2-7; D possibly corresponds to TRBD1 (6 bases). The length of the CDR3 is 13 residues. Germline V CDR1 and CDR2: MNHEY, SVGAGI. V dropped 5 bases and J dropped 4 bases, with 12 bases sitting between them.

V is TRBV30 and J is TRBJ2-5; 8 positions agree with TRBD1. Losses at the gene ends were 4 bases for V and 4 bases for J; bases not matched to a gene: 8. The CDR3 has 14 residues. Germline values: CDR1 GTSNPN, CDR2 SVGIG (reference sequence). Here the CDR3 DNA reads TGTGCCTGGAACCTTGCAGGGGGCGGAGAGACCCAGTACTTC. This gives the protein CAWNLAGGGETQYF.

This chain uses TRBV27 with TRBJ1-2; TRBD1 agrees at 7 bases. This CDR3 region has 15 residues. The V gene end was trimmed by 4 bases and the J gene end by 7 bases; junction bases not matched to a gene: 12. Germline loops: CDR1 MNHEY, CDR2 SMNVEV (reference sequence). For the CDR3, the DNA is TGTGCCAGCAGTTCTCGACAGGGCCCAAGGGGTGGCTACACCTTC. This encodes CASSSRQGPRGGYTF.

The chain combines TRBV7-8 with TRBJ1-2; no definite D call. The CDR3 is made up of 15 amino acids. CDR1 is SGHVS and CDR2 is FQNEAQ in the germline V gene. The V end was cut by 5 bases, the J end by 5 bases, with 18 bases between. The CDR3 DNA follows: TGTGCCAGCAGCCTCGGACTAACCACTCCTTATGGCTACACCTTC. The encoded protein is CASSLGLTTPYGYTF.

This clone was detected only once. The chain has TRBV19 and TRBJ2-3, with 9 bases matching TRBD1. Germline values: CDR1 LNHDA, CDR2 SQIVND (reference sequence). There are 16 residues in the CDR3. The V and J ends lost 0 bases and 5 bases, in that order; junction bases with no gene match: 6. The CDR3 protein is CASSIETGGAEDTQYF. The CDR3 nucleotides are TGTGCCAGTAGTATAGAAACAGGGGGCGCGGAAGATACGCAGTATTTT.

This chain links TRBV30 with TRBJ2-7; 11 bases agree with TRBD2. V was clipped by 6 bases and J by 6 bases; unmatched bases: 22. Germline CDR1 is GTSNPN and CDR2 is SVGIG (reference sequence). CDR3 length equals 18 residues. The CDR3, as DNA: TGTGCCTGTTGGATAGCGGGAGGGCGGGGGGGTCCGGGTTCCGAGCAGTACTTC. Its translation: CACWIAGGRGGPGSEQYF.

The rearrangement links TRBV19 to TRBJ2-1, with D possibly TRBD2 on 6 matching bases. The germline gives CDR1 LNHDA, CDR2 SQIVND (reference sequence). The CDR3 length is 15 residues. V lost 2 bases to trimming and J lost 7 bases, with 15 bases between them. The CDR3 DNA reads as TGTGCCAGTAGTATACTCCCGGGACTGTTAAATGAGCAGTTCTTC. It encodes CASSILPGLLNEQFF.

The genes are TRBV30 and TRBJ2-7; D possibly corresponds to TRBD2 (6 bases). Trimming pared 2 bases from V and 0 bases from J, leaving 23 bases between. From germline, CDR1 is GTSNPN and CDR2 SVGIG (reference sequence). This CDR3 has 18 residues. CDR3: CAWSRQPLPGLLSYEQYF. The CDR3 DNA sequence: TGTGCCTGGAGTAGACAGCCCCTTCCGGGACTCCTCTCCTACGAGCAGTACTTC.

The CDR3: CASSAPFSVYEQYF. CDR3 nucleotide sequence: TGTGCCAGTAGTGCGCCGTTCTCGGTTTACGAGCAGTACTTC. The rearrangement links TRBV19 to TRBJ2-7; D gene uncertain. This CDR3 is built from 14 residues. V was clipped by 5 bases and J by 4 bases, with 15 bases between them. Germline lookup yields CDR1 LNHDA and CDR2 SQIVND (reference sequence).

Remarks on this clone: At one boundary the junction diverges from the germline segment, which might be a read error. The chain combines TRBV5-5 with TRBJ2-7, with D possibly being TRBD1 (6 bases). Germline CDR1 reads SGHKS; CDR2 reads YYEKEE (reference sequence). The CDR3 is 12 residues long. The CDR3 loop is CASSLADNRESF. The CDR3 DNA reads TGTGCCAGCAGCTTGGCCGACAACAGGGAGTCGTTC.

The chain couples TRBV11-3 to TRBJ2-5, with D maybe TRBD2 (5 bases). Trimming took 6 bases from V and 3 from J, leaving 11 bases between them. The germline gives CDR1 SGHNT, CDR2 YENEEA. The CDR3 spans 13 residues. The CDR3 DNA reads as TGTGCCAGCAGACATAGAGCGGAAGAGACCCAGTACTTC. Translated, it gives CASRHRAEETQYF.

This clone is a singleton in its sample. The rearrangement joins TRBV29-1 to TRBJ1-2, with a weak D call TRBD1 (6 bases). The CDR3 is 13 residues long. With 5 bases removed from V and 4 bases from J, the gap between germline ends came to 14 bases. CDR1 is SQVTM, CDR2 ANQGSEA, per germline. CDR3: CSVRGMGTYGYTF. CDR3 DNA: TGCAGCGTTAGGGGGATGGGGACCTATGGCTACACCTTC.

This clone showed up just once. This sequence joins TRBV7-9 and TRBJ2-3; TRBD1 might be the D (6 bases). V lost 5 bases to trimming and J lost 6 bases, with 18 bases between them. This CDR3 has 15 residues. Germline CDR1 reads SEHNR; CDR2 reads FQNEAQ (reference sequence). This CDR3 reads CASSQTLRGMDTQYF. Here the CDR3 DNA reads TGTGCCAGCAGCCAGACCTTAAGGGGGATGGATACGCAGTATTTT.

J is TRBJ1-5 and V is TRBV30; no firm D call. Germline loops: CDR1 GTSNPN, CDR2 SVGIG (reference sequence). Trimming stripped 1 base from V and 6 bases from J, with 7 bases between. The CDR3 consists of 12 residues. CDR3 sequence (DNA): TGTGCCTGGAGTGGCGGGTTTCAGCCCCAGCATTTT. Amino acids: CAWSGGFQPQHF.

A word on this clone: One end of the junction is discordant with germline, which a read error may explain. The chain carries TRBV15 and TRBJ2-7; D is unresolved. The length of the CDR3 is 13 residues. Germline assignment: CDR1 LNHNV and CDR2 YYDKDF (reference sequence). CDR3 protein: CATGRTDSYEQYF. CDR3 nucleotides: TGTGCCACCGGCAGAACTGATTCCTACGAGCAGTACTTC.

V is TRBV27 and J is TRBJ2-4, with D possibly TRBD1 on 6 matching bases. Trimming took off 5 bases at V and 6 bases at J, with 11 bases between the two ends. The CDR3 has 13 amino acids. Germline CDR1 MNHEY, CDR2 SMNVEV (reference sequence). The chain's CDR3 is CASSPGTPNIQYF. The CDR3 DNA reads TGTGCCAGCAGTCCCGGGACACCAAACATTCAGTACTTC.

The rearrangement joins TRBV2 to TRBJ2-7; possibly TRBD1 for D (5 bases). Germline CDR1 reads SNHLY; CDR2 reads FYNNEI. The CDR3 loop spans 15 amino acids. V lost 1 base to trimming and J lost 3 bases, with 13 bases between them. CDR3 amino acids: CASSEGGDSFYEQYF. The CDR3 DNA follows: TGTGCCAGCAGTGAAGGAGGTGACAGTTTCTACGAGCAGTACTTC.

This rearrangement joins TRBV6-6 to TRBJ1-5; possibly TRBD1 for D (5 bases). Trimming shortened V by 2 bases and J by 6 bases, and 17 bases separated the two germline ends. There are 16 residues in the CDR3. Germline values: CDR1 MNHNY, CDR2 SVGAGI (reference sequence). CDR3 protein: CASSYPDSDLSQPQHF. Here the CDR3 DNA reads TGTGCCAGCAGTTACCCAGACAGTGATCTTAGTCAGCCCCAGCATTTT.

The J gene is TRBJ1-2, the V gene TRBV6-1, with no clear D. This CDR3 has 15 amino acids. Trimming shortened V by 0 bases and J by 4 bases, and 12 bases separated the two germline ends. The germline CDR1 and CDR2 sequences are MNHNS and SASEGT. The CDR3 nucleotides read TGTGCCAGCAGTGAAGCCGTAAGAGGCATCTATGGCTACACCTTC. Protein product: CASSEAVRGIYGYTF.